This TCR beta chain was observed in a study of control samples from healthy donors and cancer patients. Measured with immunoSEQ multiplex PCR; TCRdb has only the in-frame clones, and not every one. The sample yields roughly 40,000 clones, approximately 87% seen once. The CDR3 runs 16 residues. Looked up from germline, CDR1 is LNHDA and CDR2 is SQIVND (reference sequence). Losses at the gene ends were 5 bases for V and 4 bases for J; bases not matched to a gene: 11. The chain employs TRBV19 and TRBJ2-3; 8 positions match TRBD2. This clonotype was sampled from a man aged 55 to 70 in good health. The sequenced sample was blood. CDR3 sequence reads: CASSLWGAGEADTQYF. As DNA, the CDR3 is TGTGCCAGTAGTCTCTGGGGAGCGGGGGAAGCAGATACGCAGTATTTT.